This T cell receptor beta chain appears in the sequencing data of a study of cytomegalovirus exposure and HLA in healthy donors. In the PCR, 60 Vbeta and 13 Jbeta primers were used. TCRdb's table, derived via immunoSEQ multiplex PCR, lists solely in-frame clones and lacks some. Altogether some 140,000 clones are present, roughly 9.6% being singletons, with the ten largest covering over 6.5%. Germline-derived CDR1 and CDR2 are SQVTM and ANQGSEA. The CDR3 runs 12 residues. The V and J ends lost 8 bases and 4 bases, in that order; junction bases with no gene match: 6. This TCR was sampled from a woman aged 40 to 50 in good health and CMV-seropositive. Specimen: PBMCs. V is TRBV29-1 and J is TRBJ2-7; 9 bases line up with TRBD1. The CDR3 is CSTRTGAYEQYF. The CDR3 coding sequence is TGCAGCACCCGGACAGGGGCGTACGAGCAGTACTTC.